This T cell receptor (beta chain) was obtained from a study of monozygotic twins with inflammatory bowel disease. General study points: Clonotype overlap with others was lower in IBD patients than in healthy twins, a difference that was greatest with disease activity.

Reprocessing the 5' RACE reads, TCRdb reports a single entry for every CDR3 protein and omits DNA. The sample totals approximately 330,000 distinct CDR3 sequences. On this clonotype itself: No antigen is known for it.

CDR1 SGHRS and CDR2 YFSETQ come from the germline V gene. CDR3 size: 13 residues. The sample was blood. This chain uses TRBV5-1 with TRBJ2-3. This sequence originates from a human donor with ulcerative colitis or Crohn's disease, or a healthy co-twin of an affected twin (not recorded which). CDR3 sequence: CASRDSVWDTQYF. Complete variable domain (other parts from reference TRBV5-1 and TRBJ2-3): KAGVTQTPRYLIKTRGQQVTLSCSPISGHRSVSWYQQTPGQGLQFLFEYFSETQRNKGNFPGRFSGRQFSNSRSEMNVSTLELGDSALYLCASRDSVWDTQYFGPGTRLTVL.